This T cell receptor (beta chain) was sequenced for a study of T cell responses to AZD1222 COVID-19 vaccine. Profiled with immunoSEQ multiplex PCR; TCRdb holds only in-frame clones, not every one. The table includes about 50,000 clones, over 75% detected once. There are 15 residues in the CDR3. CDR1 MGHRA and CDR2 YSYEKL come from the germline V gene. The germline V and J ends were trimmed by 4 bases and 0 bases, with 10 bases remaining between them. The input for sequencing was peripheral blood, taken on day 0 of AZD1222 vaccination. The clonotype comes from an adult in good health. The rearrangement links TRBV4-1 to TRBJ1-5; D may be TRBD1 (5 bases). The DNA for the CDR3 is TGCGCCAGCAGCCCGTGGGACGGTAGCAATCAGCCCCAGCATTTT. Its protein product is CASSPWDGSNQPQHF.